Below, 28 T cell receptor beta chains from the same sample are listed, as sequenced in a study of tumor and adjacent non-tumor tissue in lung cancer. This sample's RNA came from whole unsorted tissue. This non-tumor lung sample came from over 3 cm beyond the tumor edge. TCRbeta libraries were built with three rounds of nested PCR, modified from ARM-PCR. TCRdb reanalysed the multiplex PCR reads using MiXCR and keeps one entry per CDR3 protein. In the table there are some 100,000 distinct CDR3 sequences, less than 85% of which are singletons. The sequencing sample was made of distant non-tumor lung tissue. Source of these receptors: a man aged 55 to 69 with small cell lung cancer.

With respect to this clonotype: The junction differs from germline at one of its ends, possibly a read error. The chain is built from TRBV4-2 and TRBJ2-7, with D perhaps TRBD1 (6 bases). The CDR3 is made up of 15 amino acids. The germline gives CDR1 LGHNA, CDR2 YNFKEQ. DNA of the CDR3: TGTGCCAGCAGCCATGAGAGGGACACCTCCTACGAGCGGTACTTC. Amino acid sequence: CASSHERDTSYERYF.

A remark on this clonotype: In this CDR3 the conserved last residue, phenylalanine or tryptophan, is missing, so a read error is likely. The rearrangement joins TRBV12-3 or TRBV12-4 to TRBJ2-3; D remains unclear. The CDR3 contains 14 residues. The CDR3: CASGLGLGTDTQYS. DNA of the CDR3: TGTGCCAGCGGTTTAGGGTTGGGCACAGATACGCAGTATTCT.

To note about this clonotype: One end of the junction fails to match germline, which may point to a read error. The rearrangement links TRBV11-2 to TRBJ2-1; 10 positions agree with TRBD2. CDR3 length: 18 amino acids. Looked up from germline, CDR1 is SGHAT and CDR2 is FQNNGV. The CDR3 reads CASRLGVAGGYYYNDEFF. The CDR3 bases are TGTGCCAGCAGGTTAGGAGTAGCGGGAGGCTACTACTACAATGACGAGTTCTTC. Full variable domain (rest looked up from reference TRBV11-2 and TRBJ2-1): EAGVAQSPRYKIIEKRQSVAFWCNPISGHATLYWYQQILGQGPKLLIQFQNNGVVDDSQLPKDRFSAERLKGVDSTLKIQPAKLEDSAVYLCASRLGVAGGYYYNDEFFGPGTRLTVL.

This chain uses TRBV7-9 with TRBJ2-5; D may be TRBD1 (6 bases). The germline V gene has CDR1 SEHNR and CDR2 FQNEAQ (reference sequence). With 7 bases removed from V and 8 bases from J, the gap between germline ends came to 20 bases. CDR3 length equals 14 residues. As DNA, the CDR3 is TGTGCCAGCAACTACTACACAGGGTTCGAAACCCAGTACTTC. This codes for CASNYYTGFETQYF.

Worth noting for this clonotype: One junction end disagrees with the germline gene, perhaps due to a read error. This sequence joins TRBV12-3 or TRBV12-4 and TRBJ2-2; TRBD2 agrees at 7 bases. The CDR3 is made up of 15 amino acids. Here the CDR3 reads CAISLAGAPTGEPFF. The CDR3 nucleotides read TGTGCCATCAGTTTGGCGGGAGCGCCCACCGGGGAGCCGTTTTTT.

The CDR3: CASCLGVAAGYYYNEQFF. CDR3 DNA sequence: TGTGCCAGCTGCCTAGGAGTAGCGGCAGGCTACTACTACAATGAGCAGTTCTTC. The V and J genes are TRBV11-2 and TRBJ2-1; D perhaps matches TRBD2 (6 bases). The CDR3 consists of 18 residues. V was shortened by 8 bases and J by 3 bases, with 26 bases between the two germline ends. CDR1 is SGHAT and CDR2 is FQNNGV in the germline V gene.

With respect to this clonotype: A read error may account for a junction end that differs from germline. This CDR3 reads CASSLASYNELLF. As DNA, the CDR3 is TGTGCCAGCAGCTTAGCATCCTACAATGAGCTGTTATTC. The J gene is TRBJ2-1, the V gene TRBV7-9; D is ambiguous. Germline CDR1 reads SEHNR; CDR2 reads FQNEAQ (reference sequence). The CDR3 has 13 amino acids.

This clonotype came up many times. CDR3 in amino acids: CAWSAGQASTEAFF. In DNA form, the CDR3 reads TGTGCCTGGAGTGCGGGACAGGCCTCAACTGAAGCTTTCTTT. This chain uses TRBV30 with TRBJ1-1; TRBD1 agrees at 8 bases. CDR3 length: 14 residues. CDR1 and CDR2 from the germline V gene are GTSNPN and SVGIG (reference sequence). The V segment lost 1 base and the J segment 5 bases; nucleotides outside the gene matches: 6.

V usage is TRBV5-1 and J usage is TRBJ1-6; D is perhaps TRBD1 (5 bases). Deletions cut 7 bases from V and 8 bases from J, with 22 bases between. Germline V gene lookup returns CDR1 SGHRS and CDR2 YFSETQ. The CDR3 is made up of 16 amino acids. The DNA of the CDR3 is TGCGCCAGCTTCCCCCGCCCGGGACTGCCGTATTCACCCCTCCACTTT. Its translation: CASFPRPGLPYSPLHF.

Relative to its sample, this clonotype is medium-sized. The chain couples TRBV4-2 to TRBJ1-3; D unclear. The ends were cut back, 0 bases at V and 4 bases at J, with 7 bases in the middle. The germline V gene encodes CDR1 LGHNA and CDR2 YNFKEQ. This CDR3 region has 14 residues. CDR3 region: CASSQESGGNTIYF. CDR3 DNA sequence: TGTGCCAGCAGCCAAGAATCCGGCGGAAACACCATATATTTT.

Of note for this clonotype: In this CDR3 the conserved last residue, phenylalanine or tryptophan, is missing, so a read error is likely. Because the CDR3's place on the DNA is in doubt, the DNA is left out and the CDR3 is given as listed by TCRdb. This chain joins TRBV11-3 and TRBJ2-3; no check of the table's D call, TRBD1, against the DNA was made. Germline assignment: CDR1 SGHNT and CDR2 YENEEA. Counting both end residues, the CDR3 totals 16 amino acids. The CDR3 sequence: CASNLVSGSSTDTQYV.

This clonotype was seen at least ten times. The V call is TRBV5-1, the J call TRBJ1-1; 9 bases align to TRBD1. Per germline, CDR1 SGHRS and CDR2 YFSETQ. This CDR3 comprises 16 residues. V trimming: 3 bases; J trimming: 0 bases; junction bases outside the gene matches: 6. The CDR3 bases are TGCGCCAGCAGCTCCTCGGACAGGGGTATGAACACTGAAGCTTTCTTT. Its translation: CASSSSDRGMNTEAFF.

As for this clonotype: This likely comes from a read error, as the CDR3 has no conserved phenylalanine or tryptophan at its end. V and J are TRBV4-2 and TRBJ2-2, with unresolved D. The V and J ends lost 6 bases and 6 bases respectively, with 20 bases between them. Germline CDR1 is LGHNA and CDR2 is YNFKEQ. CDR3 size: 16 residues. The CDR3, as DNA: TGTGCCAGCAGTCAGGATAGAGGAGTCGCTGCCGGGGAGCTGTTTTCT. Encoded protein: CASSQDRGVAAGELFS.

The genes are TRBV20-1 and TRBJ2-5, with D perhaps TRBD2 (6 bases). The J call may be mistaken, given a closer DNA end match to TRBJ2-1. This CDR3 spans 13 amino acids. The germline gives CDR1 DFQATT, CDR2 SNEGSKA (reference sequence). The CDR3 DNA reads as TGCAGTGGGCGCGGGGAGACTGCAGAGACCCAGTTCTTC. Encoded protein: CSGRGETAETQFF.

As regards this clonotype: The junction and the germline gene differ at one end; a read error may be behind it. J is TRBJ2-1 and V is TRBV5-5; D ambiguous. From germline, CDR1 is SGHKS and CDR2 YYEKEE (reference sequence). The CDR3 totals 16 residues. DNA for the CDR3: TGTGCCAGCAGCGCTCTCTGGAGAAGCTCCTACAATGAGCAATTCTTC. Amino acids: CASSALWRSSYNEQFF.

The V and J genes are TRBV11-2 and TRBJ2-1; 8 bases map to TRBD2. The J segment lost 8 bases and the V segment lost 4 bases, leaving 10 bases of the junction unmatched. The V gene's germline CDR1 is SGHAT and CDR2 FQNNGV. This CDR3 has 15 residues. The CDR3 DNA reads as TGTGCCAGCAGCTATGCAGCGGGAGCCCCTGATGAGCAGTTCTTC. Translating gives CASSYAAGAPDEQFF.

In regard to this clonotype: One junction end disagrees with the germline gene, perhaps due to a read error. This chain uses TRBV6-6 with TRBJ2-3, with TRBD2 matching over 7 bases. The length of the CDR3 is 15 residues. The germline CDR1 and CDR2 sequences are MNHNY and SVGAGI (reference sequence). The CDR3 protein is CACRSLALGIMAQYF. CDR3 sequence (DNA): TGTGCCTGCAGATCACTAGCGTTAGGAATTATGGCGCAGTATTTT.

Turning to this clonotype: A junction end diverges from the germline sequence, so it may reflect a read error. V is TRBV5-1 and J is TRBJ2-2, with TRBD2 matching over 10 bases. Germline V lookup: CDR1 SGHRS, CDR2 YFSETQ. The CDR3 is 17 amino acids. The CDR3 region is CASILAASGRDGGELFF. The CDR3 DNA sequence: TGCGCCAGCATCTTGGCGGCTAGCGGGAGAGATGGCGGGGAGCTGTTTTTT.

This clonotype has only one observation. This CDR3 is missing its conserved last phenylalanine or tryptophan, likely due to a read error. CDR3 amino acids: CANRLERTTYNEQFL. CDR3 nucleotide sequence: TGTGCCAACAGGTTAGAGAGGACGACCTACAATGAGCAGTTCTTA. The chain employs TRBV11-1 and TRBJ2-1, with D possibly being TRBD1 (5 bases). The CDR3 is 15 amino acids. The V end was cut by 10 bases, the J end by 2 bases, with 18 bases between. The germline gives CDR1 SGHAT, CDR2 FQDESV (reference sequence).

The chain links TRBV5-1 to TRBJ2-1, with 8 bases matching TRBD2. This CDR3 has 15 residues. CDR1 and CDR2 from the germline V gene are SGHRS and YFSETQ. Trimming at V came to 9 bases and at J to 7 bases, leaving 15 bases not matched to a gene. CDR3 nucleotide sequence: TGCGCCACCACTCCTAGCGGGTCAATTGGGAATGAGCAGTTCTTC. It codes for CATTPSGSIGNEQFF.

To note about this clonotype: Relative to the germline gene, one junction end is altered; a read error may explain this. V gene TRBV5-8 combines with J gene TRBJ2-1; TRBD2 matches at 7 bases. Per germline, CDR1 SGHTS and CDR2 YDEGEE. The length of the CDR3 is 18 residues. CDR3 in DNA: TGTGCCAGCAACTTGTTCGGGCGGGCTAGCGGTCTCTACAATGAGCAGTCCTTC. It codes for CASNLFGRASGLYNEQSF.

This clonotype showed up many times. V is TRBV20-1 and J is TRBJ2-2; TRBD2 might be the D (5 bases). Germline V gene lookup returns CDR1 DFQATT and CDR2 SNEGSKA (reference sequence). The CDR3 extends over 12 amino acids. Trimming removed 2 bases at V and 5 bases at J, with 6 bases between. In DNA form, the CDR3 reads TGCAGTGCTAGATCGGGGACCGGGGAGCTGTTTTTT. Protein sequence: CSARSGTGELFF.

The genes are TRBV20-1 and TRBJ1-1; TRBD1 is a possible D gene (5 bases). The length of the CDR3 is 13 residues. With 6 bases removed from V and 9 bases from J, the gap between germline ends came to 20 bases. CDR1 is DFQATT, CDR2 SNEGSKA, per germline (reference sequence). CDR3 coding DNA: TGCAGTGCCATACATGGGGCTATTACTAAAGCTTTCTTT. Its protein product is CSAIHGAITKAFF.

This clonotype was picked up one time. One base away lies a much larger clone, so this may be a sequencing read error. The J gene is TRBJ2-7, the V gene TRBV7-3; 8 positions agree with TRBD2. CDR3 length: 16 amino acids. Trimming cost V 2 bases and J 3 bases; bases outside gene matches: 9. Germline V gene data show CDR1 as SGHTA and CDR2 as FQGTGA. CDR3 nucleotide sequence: TGTGCCAGCAGCTTACCCCAGGGACTAGTCCTCTACGAGCAGTACGTC. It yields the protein CASSLPQGLVLYEQYV.

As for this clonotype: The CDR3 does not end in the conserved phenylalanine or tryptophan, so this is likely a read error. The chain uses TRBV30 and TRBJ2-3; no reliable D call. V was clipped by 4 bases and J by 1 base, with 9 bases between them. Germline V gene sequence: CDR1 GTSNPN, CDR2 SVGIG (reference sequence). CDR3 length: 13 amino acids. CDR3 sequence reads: CAWTDERTDTQYL. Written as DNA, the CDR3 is TGTGCCTGGACTGATGAACGCACAGATACGCAGTATTTG.

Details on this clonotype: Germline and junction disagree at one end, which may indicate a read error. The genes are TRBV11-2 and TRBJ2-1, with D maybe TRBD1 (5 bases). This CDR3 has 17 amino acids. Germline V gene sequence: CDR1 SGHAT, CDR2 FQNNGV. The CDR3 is CASSLATAQGSYDEQFF. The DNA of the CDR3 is TGTGCCAGCAGCTTAGCGACAGCCCAGGGCTCCTACGATGAGCAGTTCTTC.

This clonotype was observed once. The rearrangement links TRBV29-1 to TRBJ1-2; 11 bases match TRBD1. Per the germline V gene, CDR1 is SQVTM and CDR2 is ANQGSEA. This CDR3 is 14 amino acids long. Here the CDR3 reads CRVKDQDRGLGYTF. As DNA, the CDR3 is TGCAGAGTTAAAGATCAGGACAGGGGGCTTGGCTACACCTTC.

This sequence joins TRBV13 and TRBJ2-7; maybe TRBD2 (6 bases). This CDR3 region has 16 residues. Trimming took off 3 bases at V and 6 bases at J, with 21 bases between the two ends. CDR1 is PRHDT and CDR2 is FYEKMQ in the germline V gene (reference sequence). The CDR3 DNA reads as TGTGCCAGCAGCTTTGGAGGGCTATCGGGAACCGGCGAGCAGTACTTC. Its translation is CASSFGGLSGTGEQYF.